This passage covers 30 T cell receptor beta chains from one sample sequenced in a study of tumor-infiltrating lymphocytes in localized non-small cell lung cancer. TCRdb's copy holds only in-frame clones and misses some; the assay was immunoSEQ multiplex PCR. Of about 8,400 clones in the sample, 65% to 80% were seen once. Sequencing used lung tumor tissue. The receptors stem from a human donor with non-small cell lung cancer.

The rearrangement joins TRBV27 to TRBJ1-1, with no clear D. The CDR3 extends over 14 amino acids. V shed 7 bases and J shed 3 bases, with 15 bases lying between them. Germline V gene sequence: CDR1 MNHEY, CDR2 SMNVEV (reference sequence). The CDR3 protein is CASTSREKDTEAFF. DNA for the CDR3: TGTGCCAGCACCTCTCGTGAGAAGGACACTGAAGCTTTCTTT.

The rearrangement joins TRBV5-1 to TRBJ2-3; 9 bases fit TRBD1. The V and J ends lost 4 bases and 3 bases, in that order; junction bases with no gene match: 6. Per germline, CDR1 SGHRS and CDR2 YFSETQ. CDR3 length equals 15 residues. The DNA of the CDR3 is TGCGCCAGCAGCAACGGGACAGGGCCTACAGATACGCAGTATTTT. Its protein product is CASSNGTGPTDTQYF.

This clone is a singleton in its sample. This rearrangement joins TRBV11-3 to TRBJ2-3, with a possible D match to TRBD2 (5 bases). V shed 5 bases and J shed 2 bases, with 11 bases lying between them. This CDR3 is built from 14 residues. Germline values: CDR1 SGHNT, CDR2 YENEEA. The CDR3 nucleotides are TGTGCCAGCAGCCCAGGCGGGTTCACAGATACGCAGTATTTT. It yields the protein CASSPGGFTDTQYF. The whole variable domain, filled in from reference TRBV11-3 and TRBJ2-3, reads EAGVVQSPRYKIIEKKQPVAFWCNPISGHNTLYWYLQNLGQGPELLIRYENEEAVDDSQLPKDRFSAERLKGVDSTLKIQPAELGDSAVYLCASSPGGFTDTQYFGPGTRLTVL.

This clone has a single count. The CDR3 region is CASSQSRDGLSYNEQFF. DNA of the CDR3: TGTGCCAGCAGCCAGTCACGGGACGGCCTCTCCTACAATGAGCAGTTCTTC. The V call is TRBV7-2, the J call TRBJ2-1, with D possibly called TRBD1 or TRBD2 (5 bases each). The V end was cut by 5 bases, the J end by 0 bases, with 17 bases between. In germline, CDR1 is SGHTA, CDR2 FQGNSA. This CDR3 spans 17 amino acids.

The chain employs TRBV11-3 and TRBJ2-2, with TRBD2 matching 8 bases. J lost 4 bases, V lost 3 bases, and 1 base had no gene match. The CDR3 loop spans 14 amino acids. Germline values: CDR1 SGHNT, CDR2 YENEEA. The CDR3 protein is CASSFSGTTGELFF. CDR3 nucleotides: TGTGCCAGCAGCTTTAGCGGGACCACCGGGGAGCTGTTTTTT.

V gene TRBV7-2 combines with J gene TRBJ1-4; D not certain. V gave up 1 base and J gave up 5 bases, with 11 bases separating them. Germline CDR1 SGHTA, CDR2 FQGNSA. CDR3 length equals 15 residues. The CDR3 DNA sequence: TGTGCCAGCAGCTTAGATTTAAGGGAGAATGAAAAACTGTTTTTT. Its protein product is CASSLDLRENEKLFF.

The chain is built from TRBV7-8 and TRBJ1-4; 9 bases are shared with TRBD1. Germline V gene sequence: CDR1 SGHVS, CDR2 FQNEAQ. The V and J ends lost 5 bases and 6 bases, in that order; junction bases with no gene match: 4. This CDR3 has 14 amino acids. CDR3 nucleotides: TGTGCCAGCAGCCACGGACAGGGGCATGAAAAACTGTTTTTT. It translates to CASSHGQGHEKLFF. The whole variable domain, filled in from reference TRBV7-8 and TRBJ1-4, reads GAGVSQSPRYKVAKRGQDVALRCDPISGHVSLFWYQQALGQGPEFLTYFQNEAQLDKSGLPSDRFFAERPEGSVSTLKIQRTQQEDSAVYLCASSHGQGHEKLFFGSGTQLSVL.

This chain links TRBV7-2 with TRBJ2-1, with TRBD2 as a possible D gene (6 bases). Germline CDR1 reads SGHTA; CDR2 reads FQGNSA. The CDR3 has 14 amino acids. The V end was cut by 5 bases, the J end by 4 bases, with 12 bases between. The CDR3 protein is CASSTGTSYNEQFF. The CDR3 DNA is TGTGCCAGCAGCACCGGGACTTCATACAATGAGCAGTTCTTC.

The chain uses TRBV10-3 and TRBJ2-2; D is undetermined. V lost 4 bases and J lost 1, with 10 bases in between. The CDR3 contains 15 residues. Germline V CDR1 and CDR2: ENHRY, SYGVKD. Here the CDR3 reads CAISGQSVNTGELFF. CDR3 DNA sequence: TGTGCCATCAGTGGGCAGTCGGTGAACACCGGGGAGCTGTTTTTT.

The V gene is TRBV25-1, the J gene TRBJ2-4; 7 bases map to TRBD2. The junction had 14 bases not matched to a gene; V was cut back by 6 bases and J by 15 bases. Germline V CDR1 and CDR2: MGHDK, SYGVNS. This CDR3 has 13 amino acids. In DNA, the CDR3 is TGTGCCAGCAGCCCCTGGGGGGGAATCCAGACGTACTTC. This translates into CASSPWGGIQTYF.

The chain couples TRBV28 to TRBJ1-5; 8 nucleotides align to TRBD1. This CDR3 spans 16 amino acids. The germline CDR1 and CDR2 sequences are MDHEN and SYDVKM. The ends lost 6 bases at V and 5 bases at J; junction bases unmatched: 12. DNA for the CDR3: TGTGCCAGCAGACCTACGACAGGGGTGGATTATCAGCCCCAGCATTTT. Translated, it gives CASRPTTGVDYQPQHF.

Regarding this clone: The sample carries other DNA sequences with the same CDR3. The rearrangement uses TRBV9 and TRBJ2-5, with D possibly being TRBD1 (5 bases). Per the germline V gene, CDR1 is SGDLS and CDR2 is YYNGEE. The CDR3 contains 14 residues. Trimming shortened V by 2 bases and J by 1 base, and 9 bases separated the two germline ends. The CDR3 protein is CASSVGGAQETQYF. The CDR3 bases are TGTGCCAGCAGCGTGGGTGGGGCCCAAGAGACCCAGTACTTC.

V gene TRBV5-6 combines with J gene TRBJ1-3; D unresolved. The CDR3 is 15 amino acids. The V and J ends lost 2 bases and 4 bases respectively, with 13 bases between them. Looked up from germline, CDR1 is SGHDT and CDR2 is YYEEEE. The CDR3 protein is CASSFRVSGGNTIYF. CDR3 DNA sequence: TGTGCCAGCAGCTTCCGGGTCTCCGGGGGAAACACCATATATTTT.

J is TRBJ2-7 and V is TRBV28; TRBD2 matches 9 bases. This CDR3 has 12 amino acids. The V gene's germline CDR1 is MDHEN and CDR2 SYDVKM. Germline trimming cut 8 bases from V and 8 bases from J; bases unmatched to any gene: 7. The CDR3 loop is CASESREGKQYF. CDR3 nucleotides: TGTGCCAGCGAATCGCGGGAGGGAAAGCAGTACTTC. The full variable domain, completed using reference TRBV28 and TRBJ2-7, is DVKVTQSSRYLVKRTGEKVFLECVQDMDHENMFWYRQDPGLGLRLIYFSYDVKMKEKGDIPEGYSVSREKKERFSLILESASTNQTSMYLCASESREGKQYFGPGTRLTVT.

The rearrangement joins TRBV28 to TRBJ2-1; D not resolved. The CDR3 extends over 13 amino acids. Germline V gene data show CDR1 as MDHEN and CDR2 as SYDVKM. Trimming stripped 5 bases from V and 2 bases from J, with 7 bases between. In nucleotides, the CDR3 is TGTGCCAGCAGTCCCCCTACCTACAATGAGCAGTTCTTC. Amino acids: CASSPPTYNEQFF.

J is TRBJ2-7 and V is TRBV6-5; 14 positions match TRBD2. Looked up from germline, CDR1 is MNHEY and CDR2 is SVGAGI. The CDR3 spans 16 residues. V trimming: 4 bases; J trimming: 3 bases; junction bases outside the gene matches: 5. The CDR3 protein is CASSSGTSGRGYEQYF. CDR3 bases: TGTGCCAGCAGTTCCGGGACTAGCGGGAGAGGCTACGAGCAGTACTTC.

V usage is TRBV7-2 and J usage is TRBJ1-1; D is uncertain. The germline CDR1 and CDR2 sequences are SGHTA and FQGNSA. With 2 bases removed from V and 0 bases from J, the gap between germline ends came to 4 bases. The CDR3 has 13 amino acids. This CDR3 is CASSLMVNTEAFF. CDR3 DNA: TGTGCCAGCAGCTTAATGGTGAACACTGAAGCTTTCTTT.

This clone came up once. This sequence joins TRBV30 and TRBJ1-2; TRBD1 agrees at 7 bases. The trim removed 2 bases at V and 8 bases at J, leaving 5 bases unmatched. Per germline, CDR1 GTSNPN and CDR2 SVGIG (reference sequence). The length of the CDR3 is 12 residues. The CDR3 DNA sequence: TGTGCCTGGAGTCGACAGGGAGAGGGCTACACCTTC. Translating it yields CAWSRQGEGYTF. Full variable domain (rest looked up from reference TRBV30 and TRBJ1-2): SQTIHQWPATLVQPVGSPLSLECTVEGTSNPNLYWYRQAAGRGLQLLFYSVGIGQISSEVPQNLSASRPQDRQFILSSKKLLLSDSGFYLCAWSRQGEGYTFGSGTRLTVV.

V and J are TRBV9 and TRBJ2-1; 11 nucleotides match TRBD2. The CDR3 has 20 amino acids. CDR1 is SGDLS, CDR2 YYNGEE, per germline. The V segment lost 4 bases and the J segment 4 bases; nucleotides outside the gene matches: 19. The DNA of the CDR3 is TGTGCCAGCAGCCTTGGACCCGGGCGGTCTAGCGGGAGGACATACAATGAGCAGTTCTTC. This sequence encodes CASSLGPGRSSGRTYNEQFF.

CDR3 coding DNA: TGTGCCAGCAGCTTACCTTTAGGGGCGGGAGGCCCGCGTGAGCAGTTCTTC. It yields the protein CASSLPLGAGGPREQFF. J is TRBJ2-1 and V is TRBV7-2, with TRBD2 matching 8 bases. Germline CDR1 is SGHTA and CDR2 is FQGNSA. The CDR3 spans 17 residues. Trimming cost V 2 bases and J 9 bases; bases outside gene matches: 15.

This clone has a handful of counts. This chain connects TRBV13 to TRBJ1-2, with unresolved D. This CDR3 comprises 14 residues. V lost 8 bases to trimming and J lost 4 bases, with 17 bases between them. Germline V lookup: CDR1 PRHDT, CDR2 FYEKMQ (reference sequence). This chain's CDR3 is CASAAQSTFYGYTF. The CDR3 region has the DNA TGTGCCAGCGCGGCTCAGTCTACCTTCTATGGCTACACCTTC.

This clone has a single count. The chain is built from TRBV6-5 and TRBJ2-5; 7 positions agree with TRBD2. The CDR3 has 13 amino acids. Germline V gene lookup returns CDR1 MNHEY and CDR2 SVGAGI. With V trimmed by 5 bases and J by 5 bases, 5 bases remained unmatched. CDR3 coding DNA: TGTGCCAGCAGTGGCGGGAGCGGCGAGACCCAGTACTTC. Protein sequence: CASSGGSGETQYF.

The chain combines TRBV18 with TRBJ1-1; no definite D call. Germline CDR1 KGHSH, CDR2 LQKENI. Trimming stripped 0 bases from V and 4 bases from J, with 9 bases between. The CDR3 is 14 amino acids. The CDR3 loop is CASSPPAGSTEAFF. The CDR3 DNA reads as TGTGCCAGCTCACCACCGGCGGGGTCCACTGAAGCTTTCTTT.

The chain joins TRBV2 to TRBJ2-1, with D maybe TRBD2 (5 bases). Germline loops: CDR1 SNHLY, CDR2 FYNNEI. V lost 10 bases and J lost 6, with 10 bases in between. The CDR3 spans 11 residues. The CDR3 here is CATTSANEQFF. CDR3 DNA: TGTGCCACTACTAGTGCCAATGAGCAGTTCTTC.

The table lists this clone with a count of one. The chain links TRBV6-1 to TRBJ2-7, with 7 bases matching TRBD2. This CDR3 region has 12 residues. Germline V lookup: CDR1 MNHNS, CDR2 SASEGT. With 3 bases clipped from V and 6 bases from J, the junction kept 2 bases outside the gene matches. The CDR3 spells CASSETGGEQYF. The CDR3 nucleotides read TGTGCCAGCAGTGAGACGGGGGGCGAGCAGTACTTC.

The J gene is TRBJ2-7, the V gene TRBV5-5; D possibly matches TRBD1 or TRBD2 (6 bases each). The germline V gene encodes CDR1 SGHKS and CDR2 YYEKEE (reference sequence). The CDR3 contains 15 residues. V lost 0 bases, J lost 3 bases, and 13 bases lay in between. The CDR3 sequence: CASSLAWGDNYEQYF. The CDR3, as DNA: TGTGCCAGCAGCTTGGCTTGGGGGGACAACTACGAGCAGTACTTC.

This clone has just a few counts. The rearrangement uses TRBV11-2 and TRBJ2-7, with D possibly called TRBD1 or TRBD2 (5 bases each). Per germline, CDR1 SGHAT and CDR2 FQNNGV. V was cut by 3 bases and J by 4 bases, with 13 bases left in between. The CDR3 spans 14 residues. CDR3 protein: CASSFNRDDYEQYF. The CDR3 coding sequence is TGTGCCAGCAGCTTCAACCGGGACGATTACGAGCAGTACTTC.

The V and J genes are TRBV7-2 and TRBJ2-5; D gene unclear. Germline CDR1 SGHTA, CDR2 FQGNSA. The CDR3 runs 12 residues. V was shortened by 5 bases and J by 0 bases, with 4 bases between the two germline ends. CDR3 sequence reads: CASSPYQETQYF. CDR3 coding DNA: TGTGCCAGCAGCCCGTACCAAGAGACCCAGTACTTC.

The chain employs TRBV29-1 and TRBJ2-3; D might be TRBD1 or TRBD2, each matching 6 bases. There are 10 residues in the CDR3. Trimming took off 7 bases at V and 6 bases at J, with 8 bases between the two ends. Germline values: CDR1 SQVTM, CDR2 ANQGSEA. This CDR3 is CSGGADTQYF. The DNA of the CDR3 is TGCAGCGGGGGGGCTGATACGCAGTATTTT.

Note on this clone: The same CDR3 arises from other DNA sequences in this sample as well. CDR3 nucleotides: TGTGCCAGCAGGGACAGGGAAGGCAATCAGCCCCAGCATTTT. Its translation: CASRDREGNQPQHF. The chain has TRBV2 and TRBJ1-5, with 8 positions matching TRBD1. This CDR3 has 14 amino acids. V lost 6 bases, J lost 2 bases, and 3 bases stayed unmatched. Germline V gives CDR1 SNHLY, CDR2 FYNNEI.